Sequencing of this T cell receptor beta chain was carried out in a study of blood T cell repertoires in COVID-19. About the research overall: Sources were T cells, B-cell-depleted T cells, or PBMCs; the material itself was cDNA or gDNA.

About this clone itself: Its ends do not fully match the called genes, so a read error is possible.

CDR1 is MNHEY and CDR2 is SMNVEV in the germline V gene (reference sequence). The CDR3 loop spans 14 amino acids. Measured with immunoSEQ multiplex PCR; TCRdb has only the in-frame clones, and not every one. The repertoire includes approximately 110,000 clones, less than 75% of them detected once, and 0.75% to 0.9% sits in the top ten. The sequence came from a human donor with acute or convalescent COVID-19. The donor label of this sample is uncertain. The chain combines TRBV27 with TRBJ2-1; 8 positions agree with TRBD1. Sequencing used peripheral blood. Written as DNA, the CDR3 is TGTGCCAGCAGTACGAGACAGGGGTACAATGGGCAGTTCTTC. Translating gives CASSTRQGYNGQFF.